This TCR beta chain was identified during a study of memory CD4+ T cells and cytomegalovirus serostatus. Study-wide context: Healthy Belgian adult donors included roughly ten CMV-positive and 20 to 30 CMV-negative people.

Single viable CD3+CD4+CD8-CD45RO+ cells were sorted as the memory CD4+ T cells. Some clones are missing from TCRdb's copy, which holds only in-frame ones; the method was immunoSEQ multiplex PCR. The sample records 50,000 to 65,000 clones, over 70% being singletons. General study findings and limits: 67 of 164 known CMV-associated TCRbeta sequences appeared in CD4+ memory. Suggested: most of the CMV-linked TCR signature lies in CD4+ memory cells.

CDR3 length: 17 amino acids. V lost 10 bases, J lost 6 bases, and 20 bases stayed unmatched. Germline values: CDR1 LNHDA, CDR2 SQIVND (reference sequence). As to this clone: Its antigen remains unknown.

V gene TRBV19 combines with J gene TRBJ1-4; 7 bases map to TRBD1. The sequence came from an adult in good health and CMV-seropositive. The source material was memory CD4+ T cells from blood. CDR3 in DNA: TGTGCCACTAGAGTTAGGGGAACAGGGGATTTGGATGAAAAACTGTTTTTT. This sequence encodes CATRVRGTGDLDEKLFF.